This entry concerns a single TCR beta chain. Its cognate antigen is unknown. The CDR3 length is 15 residues. Trimming took 5 bases from V and 5 from J; bases not matched to a gene: 4. CDR1 and CDR2 (germline): KGHDR, SFDVKD. Amplification of TCR beta CDR3 regions was performed using RNA transcripts as template. Using the HTBI primer set, a first-round RT-PCR was run on the TCR CDR3. MiXCR was run by TCRdb on the multiplex PCR reads, yielding one entry per CDR3 protein. The sample includes roughly 600,000 distinct CDR3 sequences, 13% to 15% of them seen just once. The sample originates from a study of T cells in Graves' hyperthyroidism and ophthalmopathy. Ophthalmopathy patients had Clinical Activity Score at least 3, NOSPECS grade at least 4, duration under 3 months. General observations from the study: Ophthalmopathy prediction by the model preceded onset by a median about 6 months.

This TCR was sampled from a woman in her forties or fifties with Graves' ophthalmopathy. This chain connects TRBV24-1 to TRBJ2-5; 13 bases match TRBD2. Source material: blood. This CDR3 reads CATSVGLAGAETQYF. The DNA of the CDR3 is TGTGCCACCAGTGTAGGACTAGCGGGAGCCGAGACCCAGTACTTC.